Following are 30 T cell receptor beta chains from one sample sequenced in a study of high-grade serous ovarian cancer treatment subgroups. Tumor tissue was taken before any definitive surgery or chemotherapy was given. TCRdb keeps only in-frame clones here, not all; method: immunoSEQ multiplex PCR. Found here are some 20,000 clones, approximately 77% of them singletons; the top ten hold approximately 6.6%. Sequencing used tumor tissue. The receptors shown here come from a human donor with high-grade serous ovarian cancer.

This chain connects TRBV7-9 to TRBJ1-1; D possibly corresponds to TRBD1 (6 bases). The CDR3 is 14 residues long. Germline lookup yields CDR1 SEHNR and CDR2 FQNEAQ (reference sequence). The germline V and J ends were trimmed by 5 bases and 4 bases, with 14 bases remaining between them. CDR3 amino acids: CASSQSGGITEAFF. The DNA of the CDR3 is TGTGCCAGCAGCCAAAGTGGGGGCATCACTGAAGCTTTCTTT. The full variable domain, completed using reference TRBV7-9 and TRBJ1-1, is DTGVSQNPRHKITKRGQNVTFRCDPISEHNRLYWYRQTLGQGPEFLTYFQNEAQLEKSRLLSDRFSAERPKGSFSTLEIQRTEQGDSAMYLCASSQSGGITEAFFGQGTRLTVV.

The chain is built from TRBV18 and TRBJ1-4; no clear D. CDR1 and CDR2 (germline): KGHSH, LQKENI. This CDR3 contains 13 residues. The V and J ends lost 2 bases and 6 bases respectively, with 7 bases between them. The CDR3 region is CASSPRTDEKLFF. For the CDR3, the DNA is TGTGCCAGCTCACCAAGGACGGATGAAAAACTGTTTTTT.

The chain carries TRBV28 and TRBJ2-1; TRBD2 aligns across 7 bases. Trimming took 7 bases from V and 4 from J; bases not matched to a gene: 10. The CDR3 covers 15 residues. Germline loops: CDR1 MDHEN, CDR2 SYDVKM. The CDR3 loop is CASISGGSRYNEQFF. The CDR3 DNA sequence: TGTGCCAGCATTTCCGGCGGGAGTCGGTACAATGAGCAGTTCTTC.

DNA for the CDR3: TGTGCCAGCAGCTCGCCTCCGGGACTAGCGGGGTACGAGCAGTACTTC. Translating gives CASSSPPGLAGYEQYF. The chain uses TRBV7-9 and TRBJ2-7; 13 bases line up with TRBD2. In germline, CDR1 is SEHNR, CDR2 FQNEAQ (reference sequence). The CDR3 is 16 residues long. Trimming removed 4 bases from V and 4 bases from J; junction bases left unmatched: 7.

The rearrangement uses TRBV27 and TRBJ1-1, with unresolved D. The CDR3 runs 15 residues. Germline V CDR1 and CDR2: MNHEY, SMNVEV (reference sequence). The V end lost 10 bases, the J end lost 0 bases, and 18 bases lay between the germline ends. The DNA for the CDR3 is TGTGCCAATAAGACCCGGGATCAAATGAACACTGAAGCTTTCTTT. It encodes CANKTRDQMNTEAFF.

This chain links TRBV7-2 with TRBJ2-7; 10 bases are a match to TRBD1. V trimming: 2 bases; J trimming: 3 bases; junction bases outside the gene matches: 4. Looked up from germline, CDR1 is SGHTA and CDR2 is FQGNSA. This CDR3 is 15 amino acids long. Written as DNA, the CDR3 is TGTGCCAGCAGCTTATGGGGACAGGGGTACTACGAGCAGTACTTC. Residues: CASSLWGQGYYEQYF.

The rearrangement joins TRBV9 to TRBJ1-1, with 10 bases fitting TRBD1. Germline V CDR1 and CDR2: SGDLS, YYNGEE. This CDR3 has 15 residues. The J segment lost 3 bases and the V segment lost 6 bases, leaving 8 bases of the junction unmatched. CDR3 nucleotides: TGTGCCAGCACTGGGACAGGGGCCTCTGACACTGAAGCTTTCTTT. Translating it yields CASTGTGASDTEAFF.

This rearrangement joins TRBV7-2 to TRBJ2-2, with D maybe TRBD1 (6 bases). This CDR3 is built from 15 residues. Trimming took 5 bases from V and 4 from J, leaving 14 bases between them. Germline V lookup: CDR1 SGHTA, CDR2 FQGNSA. CDR3 amino acids: CASSPQGHGTGELFF. CDR3 sequence (DNA): TGTGCCAGCAGCCCACAGGGACATGGCACCGGGGAGCTGTTTTTT.

This clone ranks as large. V and J are TRBV7-6 and TRBJ2-1, with D perhaps matching TRBD2 (5 bases). Germline values: CDR1 SGHVS, CDR2 FNYEAQ. The CDR3 loop spans 15 amino acids. Trimming cost V 5 bases and J 0 bases, with 11 bases left between them. CDR3 sequence reads: CASSPEAGSYNEQFF. CDR3 nucleotide sequence: TGTGCCAGCAGCCCAGAGGCGGGCTCCTACAATGAGCAGTTCTTC.

This clone was detected once. The V and J genes are TRBV5-1 and TRBJ1-3, with 10 bases lining up with TRBD1. From germline, CDR1 is SGHRS and CDR2 YFSETQ. V shed 4 bases, J shed 0 bases, and the junction held 4 bases outside the gene matches. The CDR3 is made up of 16 amino acids. CDR3: CASSPGTGDSGNTIYF. DNA for the CDR3: TGCGCCAGCAGCCCAGGGACAGGGGACTCTGGAAACACCATATATTTT.

J is TRBJ2-7 and V is TRBV7-9; possibly TRBD1 for D (7 bases). Trimming pared 5 bases from V and 6 bases from J, leaving 17 bases between. This CDR3 comprises 14 residues. Germline V CDR1 and CDR2: SEHNR, FQNEAQ (reference sequence). The CDR3 coding sequence is TGTGCCAGCAGCATCTCGACAGGGCGGGGCGAGCAGTACTTC. Translating gives CASSISTGRGEQYF.

This clone was seen only once. The chain uses TRBV7-8 and TRBJ2-5; the D gene could be TRBD1 or TRBD2 (5 bases each). The V gene's germline CDR1 is SGHVS and CDR2 FQNEAQ. CDR3 length equals 16 residues. Trimming removed 5 bases from V and 1 base from J, with 17 bases in between. The CDR3 reads CASSLKPGTGQETQYF. In DNA, the CDR3 is TGTGCCAGCAGCCTGAAGCCAGGGACCGGCCAAGAGACCCAGTACTTC.

This clone is medium-sized (0.01 to 0.1%) in the sample. The DNA is omitted, as the CDR3 cannot be located on it reliably, and the CDR3 follows TCRdb's listing. The V gene is TRBV27, the J gene TRBJ2-2; the D segment call TRBD2 is taken from the table without a DNA check. Including both end residues, the CDR3 is 12 amino acids long. Germline assignment: CDR1 MNHEY and CDR2 SMNVEV (reference sequence). The CDR3 here is CASSFGAGELFF.

The chain links TRBV27 to TRBJ2-7, with no clear D. CDR1 MNHEY and CDR2 SMNVEV come from the germline V gene (reference sequence). The germline V and J ends were trimmed by 3 bases and 3 bases, with 18 bases remaining between them. The CDR3 runs 16 residues. The CDR3 is CASSLTRLSPLYEQYF. In DNA form, the CDR3 reads TGTGCCAGCAGTTTGACCCGTCTGAGTCCCCTCTACGAGCAGTACTTC.

This clone was seen just once. As DNA, the CDR3 is TGTGCCAGCAGCTTAGGAGGATTGGAGACCCAGTACTTC. This sequence encodes CASSLGGLETQYF. The chain couples TRBV7-2 to TRBJ2-5; D gene unclear. Germline V gives CDR1 SGHTA, CDR2 FQGNSA. Trimming took off 1 base at V and 5 bases at J, with 8 bases between the two ends. The CDR3 extends over 13 amino acids.

This chain joins TRBV28 and TRBJ2-3; TRBD1 aligns across 7 bases. There are 16 residues in the CDR3. With 3 bases clipped from V and 3 bases from J, the junction kept 9 bases outside the gene matches. Germline CDR1 and CDR2: MDHEN and SYDVKM. The CDR3 is CASSFGAGGFTDTQYF. The CDR3 nucleotides read TGTGCCAGCAGTTTCGGGGCAGGGGGTTTTACAGATACGCAGTATTTT.

V and J are TRBV4-1 and TRBJ2-7, with D possibly matching TRBD2 (6 bases). This CDR3 has 13 residues. Germline V CDR1 and CDR2: MGHRA, YSYEKL. V was shortened by 1 base and J by 6 bases, with 10 bases between the two germline ends. In DNA form, the CDR3 reads TGCGCCAGCAGCCAAGTAGGCGGGGTCGAGCAGTACTTC. It yields the protein CASSQVGGVEQYF.

This sequence joins TRBV11-2 and TRBJ1-1; 10 bases line up with TRBD1. Losses at the gene ends were 4 bases for V and 8 bases for J; bases not matched to a gene: 7. This CDR3 region has 14 residues. Germline V CDR1 and CDR2: SGHAT, FQNNGV. Here the CDR3 reads CASSYSGTGEEAFF. The DNA of the CDR3 is TGTGCCAGCAGCTACTCCGGGACAGGGGAAGAAGCTTTCTTT.

The J gene is TRBJ1-2, the V gene TRBV28, with a possible D match to TRBD1 (6 bases). The V and J ends lost 5 bases and 3 bases respectively, with 13 bases between them. The V gene's germline CDR1 is MDHEN and CDR2 SYDVKM. This CDR3 region has 14 residues. The CDR3 loop reads CASSPWGADYGYTF. The CDR3 DNA reads as TGTGCCAGCAGTCCCTGGGGGGCGGACTATGGCTACACCTTC.

This clone has just one count. The chain couples TRBV6-5 to TRBJ2-2; TRBD2 matches at 8 bases. The trim removed 0 bases at V and 6 bases at J, leaving 6 bases unmatched. CDR1 is MNHEY, CDR2 SVGAGI, per germline. The CDR3 has 16 amino acids. The CDR3 sequence: CASSYSGLAPPGELFF. DNA of the CDR3: TGTGCCAGCAGTTACTCCGGACTAGCACCACCCGGGGAGCTGTTTTTT.

V usage is TRBV5-1 and J usage is TRBJ2-7; D remains ambiguous. V lost 4 bases to trimming and J lost 5 bases, with 13 bases between them. CDR1 and CDR2 (germline): SGHRS, YFSETQ. The CDR3 runs to 13 residues. The CDR3 loop is CASSPSLGHEQYF. Here the CDR3 DNA reads TGCGCCAGCAGCCCCTCTTTGGGCCACGAGCAGTACTTC.

The chain links TRBV7-8 to TRBJ2-7, with D possibly being TRBD1 or TRBD2 (6 bases each). Germline CDR1 reads SGHVS; CDR2 reads FQNEAQ. This CDR3 has 17 amino acids. Trimming pared 3 bases from V and 3 bases from J, leaving 21 bases between. The CDR3 region is CASSFERRDIPYYEQYF. The DNA for the CDR3 is TGTGCCAGCAGCTTCGAACGGAGGGACATTCCGTACTACGAGCAGTACTTC.

The chain joins TRBV6-5 to TRBJ1-2; tentatively, D is TRBD1 (6 bases). In germline, CDR1 is MNHEY, CDR2 SVGAGI. The CDR3 covers 13 residues. V dropped 6 bases and J dropped 2 bases, with 10 bases sitting between them. The CDR3 protein is CASRGHLNYGYTF. The CDR3 DNA follows: TGTGCCAGCAGGGGACACCTAAACTATGGCTACACCTTC.

The rearrangement links TRBV5-4 to TRBJ1-1, with D uncertain. The CDR3 is made up of 12 amino acids. Trimming removed 2 bases at V and 1 base at J, with 3 bases between. The germline V gene encodes CDR1 SGHNT and CDR2 YYREEE (reference sequence). CDR3 sequence reads: CASSFQNTEAFF. The DNA of the CDR3 is TGTGCCAGCAGCTTCCAGAACACTGAAGCTTTCTTT.

V is TRBV19 and J is TRBJ1-1, with D perhaps TRBD1 (5 bases). There are 13 residues in the CDR3. The V gene's germline CDR1 is LNHDA and CDR2 SQIVND (reference sequence). Trimming stripped 8 bases from V and 7 bases from J, with 17 bases between. The CDR3 loop is CASRTVWGSEAFF. The CDR3 nucleotides are TGTGCCAGTCGGACCGTATGGGGCAGTGAAGCTTTCTTT.

The V gene is TRBV7-2, the J gene TRBJ2-3; 9 bases are a match to TRBD2. The length of the CDR3 is 17 residues. CDR1 is SGHTA, CDR2 FQGNSA, per germline. Trimming removed 1 base from V and 4 bases from J; junction bases left unmatched: 9. Here the CDR3 DNA reads TGTGCCAGCAGCTTAGGACGAGGCGGGAGGGCCCCAGATACGCAGTATTTT. This codes for CASSLGRGGRAPDTQYF.

This clone has only a few counts. The chain uses TRBV7-2 and TRBJ2-2; D is undetermined. V dropped 5 bases and J dropped 8 bases, with 12 bases sitting between them. The CDR3 length is 13 residues. CDR1 is SGHTA and CDR2 is FQGNSA in the germline V gene. Written as DNA, the CDR3 is TGTGCCAGCAGCCCGAAACTGGGTGGGGAGCTGTTTTTT. Protein: CASSPKLGGELFF.

The rearrangement links TRBV9 to TRBJ2-7; 13 nucleotides match TRBD2. The length of the CDR3 is 15 residues. Germline CDR1 SGDLS, CDR2 YYNGEE. J gave up 2 bases and V 5 bases, and 4 bases lay outside the gene matches. This chain's CDR3 is CASSGGTSGAYEQYF. CDR3 coding DNA: TGTGCCAGCAGTGGCGGGACTAGCGGGGCCTACGAGCAGTACTTC.

In the case of this clone: One end of the junction is discordant with germline, which a read error may explain. The J gene is TRBJ2-5, the V gene TRBV7-7, with D unresolved. Germline loops: CDR1 SSHAT, CDR2 FNYEAQ (reference sequence). The CDR3 sequence is 13 residues long. CDR3 sequence (DNA): TGTGCTAGCAGCTTAGATTCCCGGGAGACCCAGTACTTC. Protein product: CASSLDSRETQYF.

The chain is built from TRBV5-8 and TRBJ2-6; possibly TRBD2 for D (5 bases). Germline loops: CDR1 SGHTS, CDR2 YDEGEE. CDR3 size: 15 residues. V shed 10 bases and J shed 0 bases, with 14 bases lying between them. DNA for the CDR3: TGTGCCCCGAGGGAGTACAACTCTGGGGCCAACGTCCTGACTTTC. Translation: CAPREYNSGANVLTF. Filled out from reference TRBV5-8 and TRBJ2-6, the complete variable domain reads EAGVTQSPTHLIKTRGQQATLRCSPISGHTSVYWYQQALGLGLQFLLWYDEGEERNRGNFPPRFSGRQFPNYSSELNVNALELEDSALYLCAPREYNSGANVLTFGAGSRLTVL.